Included here is one TCR beta chain sequence, with context. These data come from a study of blood T cell repertoires in COVID-19. About the research overall: Acute and convalescent COVID-19 specimens originated in the United States, Italy and Spain. Sample material is recorded as cDNA or gDNA derived from T cells, B-cell-depleted T cells, or PBMCs.

The CDR3 covers 14 residues. Germline values: CDR1 LNHDA, CDR2 SQIVND (reference sequence). The junction had 9 bases not matched to a gene; V was cut back by 5 bases and J by 7 bases. In the source study's methods: It was from reference gene primer amplification that nucleated cell counts were estimated. Assay used: immunoSEQ multiplex PCR; TCRdb lists only in-frame clones, some missing. Clone size and the V and J calls come from that table; the DNA yielded D and trimming. Of under 50,000 clones in the sample, around 89% were seen once. The chain combines TRBV19 with TRBJ1-2, with 8 bases fitting TRBD1. The sample taken for sequencing was peripheral blood. The origin of this receptor is a man aged 70 or older with active COVID-19. In DNA, the CDR3 is TGTGCCAGTAGTGGGATGATTACAGGGGGTGGCTACACCTTC. Translating it yields CASSGMITGGGYTF.